These 25 T cell receptor beta chains originate from one sample sequenced in a study of shared clonotypes between healthy human individuals. Measured with immunoSEQ multiplex PCR; TCRdb has only the in-frame clones, and not every one. The table lists some 1,900,000 clones, over 85% of them singletons. Naive CD8 cells, CD45RO-negative and positively selected for CCR7, excluded terminally differentiated effector memory CD45RA+ cells. The material sequenced was naive CD8+ T cells sorted from blood. The receptors originated from a man between 18 and 35 years old in good health.

V usage is TRBV28 and J usage is TRBJ2-3; D call uncertain. CDR3 length: 12 residues. Trimming took 5 bases from V and 2 from J, leaving 5 bases between them. The V gene's germline CDR1 is MDHEN and CDR2 SYDVKM. The CDR3 sequence is CASSPNTDTQYF. The DNA of the CDR3 is TGTGCCAGCAGTCCCAACACAGATACGCAGTATTTT.

The V and J genes are TRBV7-6 and TRBJ2-7; the D gene is possibly TRBD2 (5 bases). The germline V gene has CDR1 SGHVS and CDR2 FNYEAQ. The germline V and J ends were trimmed by 5 bases and 3 bases, with 8 bases remaining between them. This CDR3 has 12 residues. The DNA of the CDR3 is TGTGCCAGCAGCCCCGCGGGCTACGAGCAGTACTTC. It specifies CASSPAGYEQYF.

The V gene is TRBV13, the J gene TRBJ2-1; D is perhaps TRBD1 or TRBD2 (6 bases each). V was cut by 5 bases and J by 3 bases, with 14 bases left in between. The length of the CDR3 is 15 residues. Germline V lookup: CDR1 PRHDT, CDR2 FYEKMQ (reference sequence). The chain's CDR3 is CASSLRGQDYNEQFF. CDR3 coding DNA: TGTGCCAGCAGCCTCCGGGGGCAAGACTACAATGAGCAGTTCTTC.

This chain connects TRBV7-6 to TRBJ2-2; 9 nucleotides line up with TRBD2. The CDR3 is 16 amino acids. Germline lookup yields CDR1 SGHVS and CDR2 FNYEAQ. The J segment lost 7 bases and the V segment lost 2 bases, leaving 8 bases of the junction unmatched. CDR3 amino acids: CASSLMELAGVGELFF. DNA of the CDR3: TGTGCCAGCAGCTTAATGGAACTAGCGGGTGTCGGGGAGCTGTTTTTT.

The V and J genes are TRBV19 and TRBJ2-7, with 10 bases aligning to TRBD1. Germline V gene data show CDR1 as LNHDA and CDR2 as SQIVND (reference sequence). J lost 6 bases, V lost 4 bases, and 9 bases had no gene match. This CDR3 contains 15 residues. CDR3 bases: TGTGCCAGTAGTACCTGGGACAGGGGAATGAGCGAGCAGTACTTC. Protein product: CASSTWDRGMSEQYF. Filled out from reference TRBV19 and TRBJ2-7, the complete variable domain reads DGGITQSPKYLFRKEGQNVTLSCEQNLNHDAMYWYRQDPGQGLRLIYYSQIVNDFQKGDIAEGYSVSREKKESFPLTVTSAQKNPTAFYLCASSTWDRGMSEQYFGPGTRLTVT.

The chain's CDR3 is CASSLASGMEHEQYF. The CDR3 nucleotides read TGTGCCAGCAGCTTAGCGTCTGGAATGGAACACGAGCAGTACTTC. J is TRBJ2-7 and V is TRBV7-9; D remains ambiguous. Germline assignment: CDR1 SEHNR and CDR2 FQNEAQ (reference sequence). V was shortened by 0 bases and J by 5 bases, with 14 bases between the two germline ends. This CDR3 has 15 amino acids.

J is TRBJ2-1 and V is TRBV2; D gene ambiguous. Per germline, CDR1 SNHLY and CDR2 FYNNEI. The CDR3 is made up of 12 amino acids. Deletions cut 6 bases from V and 6 bases from J, with 9 bases between. CDR3 DNA: TGTGCCAGCAGGGACCCAGGCAATGAGCAGTTCTTC. It yields the protein CASRDPGNEQFF. Together with reference TRBV2 and TRBJ2-1, the CDR3 gives the full variable domain: EPEVTQTPSHQVTQMGQEVILRCVPISNHLYFYWYRQILGQKVEFLVSFYNNEISEKSEIFDDQFSVERPDGSNFTLKIRSTKLEDSAMYFCASRDPGNEQFFGPGTRLTVL.

V gene TRBV19 combines with J gene TRBJ1-2; D remains ambiguous. This CDR3 spans 15 amino acids. In germline, CDR1 is LNHDA, CDR2 SQIVND (reference sequence). The V end was cut by 1 base, the J end by 0 bases, with 9 bases between. Here the CDR3 reads CASSIVYGSNYGYTF. For the CDR3, the DNA is TGTGCCAGTAGTATAGTCTACGGATCTAACTATGGCTACACCTTC.

The J gene is TRBJ2-1, the V gene TRBV27; perhaps D is TRBD1 or TRBD2 (5 bases each). V was cut by 5 bases and J by 9 bases, with 11 bases left in between. Germline V gene lookup returns CDR1 MNHEY and CDR2 SMNVEV (reference sequence). The CDR3 runs 12 residues. In nucleotides, the CDR3 is TGTGCCAGCAGTGACGAGGGGACTGAGCAGTTCTTC. It translates to CASSDEGTEQFF.

The chain combines TRBV19 with TRBJ1-6; TRBD1 agrees at 8 bases. Unmatched junction bases numbered 13, after V lost 6 bases and J lost 9 bases. This CDR3 spans 16 amino acids. Per the germline V gene, CDR1 is LNHDA and CDR2 is SQIVND (reference sequence). CDR3 sequence reads: CASRIQGEPSGSPLHF. CDR3 nucleotide sequence: TGTGCCAGTAGGATACAGGGGGAACCGAGCGGTTCACCCCTCCACTTT.

The J gene is TRBJ2-5, the V gene TRBV7-9; 10 bases line up with TRBD2. Germline assignment: CDR1 SEHNR and CDR2 FQNEAQ (reference sequence). Trimming took 6 bases from V and 0 from J; bases not matched to a gene: 4. The CDR3 consists of 15 residues. In nucleotides, the CDR3 is TGTGCCAGCAGGCCTAGCGGGAGTCACCAAGAGACCCAGTACTTC. This sequence encodes CASRPSGSHQETQYF.

CDR3 in DNA: TGTGCCAGCAGCGCGGACAGTTCGGGCGGCTACACCTTC. Translation gives CASSADSSGGYTF. The chain has TRBV7-9 and TRBJ1-2; weak D call: TRBD1 (6 bases). Trimming shortened V by 5 bases and J by 8 bases, and 15 bases separated the two germline ends. The CDR3 length is 13 residues. CDR1 and CDR2 from the germline V gene are SEHNR and FQNEAQ (reference sequence).

The chain links TRBV9 to TRBJ2-7; perhaps TRBD1 as D (6 bases). This CDR3 is 14 amino acids long. V lost 3 bases, J lost 2 bases, and 12 bases lay in between. Germline CDR1 is SGDLS and CDR2 is YYNGEE. CDR3 loop: CASSARDTPYEQYF. The CDR3 DNA reads TGTGCCAGCAGCGCCCGGGACACTCCCTACGAGCAGTACTTC.

This chain connects TRBV19 to TRBJ2-1, with D possibly matching TRBD1 (6 bases). CDR1 is LNHDA, CDR2 SQIVND, per germline (reference sequence). Trimming removed 4 bases from V and 4 bases from J, with 14 bases in between. The CDR3 extends over 15 amino acids. CDR3 in amino acids: CASSTDPDSYNEQFF. The CDR3 coding sequence is TGTGCCAGTAGTACTGACCCGGACAGTTACAATGAGCAGTTCTTC.

V usage is TRBV11-2 and J usage is TRBJ2-7; D assignment may be TRBD1 or TRBD2 (6 bases each). The length of the CDR3 is 18 residues. Trimming took off 4 bases at V and 2 bases at J, with 24 bases between the two ends. The germline V gene encodes CDR1 SGHAT and CDR2 FQNNGV. CDR3: CASSSDRGYWGATYEQYF. CDR3 bases: TGTGCCAGCAGCTCTGACCGGGGCTATTGGGGGGCCACCTACGAGCAGTACTTC.

The V gene is TRBV21-1, the J gene TRBJ1-5; TRBD1, the table's D call, lacks a check against the DNA. TRBV21-1 is designated a pseudogene. This CDR3 is 19 amino acids long. CDR3 region: CASTMVSRGSVGSNQPQHF. The CDR3 DNA follows: TGTGCCAGCACCATGGTTAGCAGGGGTAGCGTGGGGAGCAATCAGCCCCAGCATTTT.

The chain has TRBV5-6 and TRBJ2-7, with D perhaps given as TRBD1 or TRBD2 (5 bases each). This CDR3 has 13 residues. V was shortened by 0 bases and J by 11 bases, with 15 bases between the two germline ends. Germline lookup yields CDR1 SGHDT and CDR2 YYEEEE. This chain's CDR3 is CASSLGDLAAEYF. DNA for the CDR3: TGTGCCAGCAGCTTGGGGGACCTGGCAGCAGAGTACTTC.

This chain links TRBV30 with TRBJ2-7; D possibly uses TRBD1 or TRBD2 (5 bases each). V was shortened by 4 bases and J by 0 bases, with 22 bases between the two germline ends. Germline lookup yields CDR1 GTSNPN and CDR2 SVGIG (reference sequence). This CDR3 is 17 amino acids long. Written as DNA, the CDR3 is TGTGCCTGGACCGGGCTTGGATGGGGGTTAAACTCCTACGAGCAGTACTTC. Amino acid sequence: CAWTGLGWGLNSYEQYF.

For this clone: Other DNA sequences from this sample encode an identical CDR3 as well. The rearrangement uses TRBV7-2 and TRBJ2-7, with 7 nucleotides matching TRBD2. CDR3 length equals 15 residues. In germline, CDR1 is SGHTA, CDR2 FQGNSA. V was pared by 1 base and J by 0 bases, with 3 bases of the junction left unmatched. This chain's CDR3 is CASSLGGGLSYEQYF. The CDR3 DNA is TGTGCCAGCAGCTTAGGGGGGGGACTCTCCTACGAGCAGTACTTC.

V usage is TRBV6-5 and J usage is TRBJ2-1; possibly TRBD1 for D (6 bases). This CDR3 is 15 amino acids long. V was shortened by 0 bases and J by 8 bases, with 14 bases between the two germline ends. Germline assignment: CDR1 MNHEY and CDR2 SVGAGI. CDR3 region: CASSYSIGGSDEQFF. The CDR3 DNA reads TGTGCCAGCAGTTACTCGATAGGGGGATCTGATGAGCAGTTCTTC.

This chain connects TRBV7-2 to TRBJ2-5; a weak D match, TRBD1 (5 bases). The CDR3 is made up of 15 amino acids. V was pared by 0 bases and J by 2 bases, with 10 bases between. The germline V gene has CDR1 SGHTA and CDR2 FQGNSA. The CDR3 protein is CASSLADSFQETQYF. In nucleotides, the CDR3 is TGTGCCAGCAGCTTAGCTGACAGTTTTCAAGAGACCCAGTACTTC. The whole variable domain, filled in from reference TRBV7-2 and TRBJ2-5, reads GAGVSQSPSNKVTEKGKDVELRCDPISGHTALYWYRQSLGQGLEFLIYFQGNSAPDKSGLPSDRFSAERTGGSVSTLTIQRTQQEDSAVYLCASSLADSFQETQYFGPGTRLLVL.

The chain recombines TRBV4-3 with TRBJ2-7; maybe TRBD1 (6 bases). In germline, CDR1 is LGHNA, CDR2 YSLEER. The CDR3 contains 13 residues. Trimming shortened V by 4 bases and J by 6 bases, and 13 bases separated the two germline ends. CDR3 coding DNA: TGCGCCAGCAGCCCCCTAGGGGGAAGCGAGCAGTACTTC. Protein sequence: CASSPLGGSEQYF.

This chain uses TRBV30 with TRBJ2-7, with TRBD1 matching 10 bases. J was trimmed by 4 bases and V by 1 base; bases with no gene match: 10. The germline V gene has CDR1 GTSNPN and CDR2 SVGIG (reference sequence). The CDR3 totals 16 residues. CDR3 in DNA: TGTGCCTGGAGTGAGATGGGACAGGGGTTGTGGTACGAGCAGTACTTC. Its protein is CAWSEMGQGLWYEQYF.

The rearrangement links TRBV30 to TRBJ2-7; D is uncertain. Germline V gives CDR1 GTSNPN, CDR2 SVGIG (reference sequence). This CDR3 spans 13 amino acids. The germline V and J ends were trimmed by 5 bases and 1 base, with 12 bases remaining between them. The CDR3 DNA follows: TGTGCCTGGGGGGATGGGTATTCCTACGAGCAGTACTTC. This encodes CAWGDGYSYEQYF.

This clone was observed once. The rearrangement joins TRBV28 to TRBJ2-3; D is possibly TRBD1 (7 bases). The V end lost 7 bases, the J end lost 5 bases, and 13 bases lay between the germline ends. Germline V gives CDR1 MDHEN, CDR2 SYDVKM. The CDR3 contains 13 residues. The CDR3 region has the DNA TGTGCCAGCACCCCGCAGGGGGGAGATACGCAGTATTTT. Residues: CASTPQGGDTQYF.